This T cell receptor (beta chain) came from a study of T-cell reconstitution after alpha-beta-depleted transplantation in children. The authors prepared the TCRbeta library with unique molecular identifiers. TCRdb reprocessed the PCR reads via MiXCR and lists one record per CDR3 protein. The table shows hundreds of thousands of distinct CDR3 sequences, with about 15% occurring only once. This clonotype was picked up a small number of times. Trimming left V 6 bases short and J 2 bases short, with 16 bases between. The CDR3 runs to 15 residues. Germline CDR1 is MDHEN and CDR2 is SYDVKM. The material was PBMCs from the stem cell graft donor, obtained from the stem cell graft. The TCR sequence derives from a human donor who donated a stem cell graft to a child with acute myeloid leukemia. This sequence joins TRBV28 and TRBJ2-5, with D maybe TRBD1 (7 bases). The CDR3 region has the DNA TGTGCCAGCAGGCTCCGCGGGACAGATCAAGAGACCCAGTACTTC. Encoded protein: CASRLRGTDQETQYF.